The present TCR beta chain was sequenced within a study of blood T cell repertoires in COVID-19. Sequencing used immunoSEQ multiplex PCR; TCRdb keeps in-frame clones, though not all of them. This table holds some 200,000 clones, 65% to 90% found once. The sample was peripheral blood. The origin of this receptor is a man at least 80 years old with acute or convalescent COVID-19.

CDR3: CASSQGVGLAGVRGNIQYF. CDR3 nucleotide sequence: TGCGCCAGCAGCCAAGGGGTGGGACTAGCGGGAGTTCGGGGAAACATTCAGTACTTC. The chain recombines TRBV4-3 with TRBJ2-4; 14 nucleotides match TRBD2. In germline, CDR1 is LGHNA, CDR2 YSLEER. The CDR3 runs 19 residues. With V trimmed by 1 base and J by 6 bases, 11 bases remained unmatched.